Listed here are 15 T cell receptor beta chains from one sample, sequenced in a study of T cells after yellow fever vaccination. TCRdb called the 5' RACE reads again in MiXCR, with one record for every CDR3 protein. The repertoire holds 500,000 to 550,000 distinct CDR3 sequences, with just over 20% as singletons. Sequenced here: PBMCs, sampled 20 to 25 days after the first yellow fever vaccination. All receptors come from a man between 18 and 35 years old who received the YFV17D yellow fever vaccine.

This clonotype was detected only a few times. This chain joins TRBV5-6 and TRBJ2-5; 12 nucleotides align to TRBD1. Germline assignment: CDR1 SGHDT and CDR2 YYEEEE. Trimming cost V 1 base and J 4 bases; bases outside gene matches: 5. The CDR3 is made up of 16 amino acids. CDR3 sequence reads: CASSLTGQGAGETQYF. CDR3 in DNA: TGTGCCAGCAGCTTGACGGGACAGGGGGCCGGAGAGACCCAGTACTTC.

This clonotype was found a few times. The rearrangement links TRBV28 to TRBJ2-7, with D uncertain. Germline assignment: CDR1 MDHEN and CDR2 SYDVKM. The CDR3 has 14 residues. V lost 10 bases and J 4 bases, leaving 20 bases between the germline ends. CDR3 protein: CATTEGQAKYEQYV. Written as DNA, the CDR3 is TGTGCCACTACCGAAGGGCAGGCGAAGTACGAGCAGTACGTC.

The V gene is TRBV12-3 or TRBV12-4, the J gene TRBJ2-7, with TRBD1 identical over 10 bases. The CDR3 consists of 15 residues. With 6 bases clipped from V and 6 bases from J, the junction kept 11 bases outside the gene matches. The CDR3 is CASRATGQGWCEQYF. CDR3 DNA: TGTGCCAGCAGGGCGACGGGACAGGGGTGGTGCGAGCAGTACTTC.

The table lists this clonotype with a few counts. V usage is TRBV24-1 and J usage is TRBJ2-3, with TRBD2 as a possible D gene (6 bases). CDR1 and CDR2 (germline): KGHDR, SFDVKD. There are 13 residues in the CDR3. V was clipped by 8 bases and J by 1 base, with 9 bases between them. CDR3 residues: CATTASGTDTQYF. DNA of the CDR3: TGTGCCACCACGGCTAGCGGCACAGATACGCAGTATTTT.

The chain joins TRBV20-1 to TRBJ2-5, with D perhaps assigned TRBD1 or TRBD2 (5 bases each). Between the trimmed V and J ends, which lost 3 bases and 5 bases, there was a span of 13 bases. In germline, CDR1 is DFQATT, CDR2 SNEGSKA (reference sequence). This CDR3 is built from 13 residues. The CDR3 sequence: CSARGTARETQYF. The CDR3, as DNA: TGCAGTGCTAGGGGGACGGCGAGGGAGACCCAGTACTTC.

This clonotype was observed a few times. The chain employs TRBV3-1 and TRBJ1-1; 7 bases line up with TRBD1. This CDR3 contains 17 residues. Germline CDR1 is LGHDT and CDR2 is YNNKEL (reference sequence). The V and J ends lost 0 bases and 1 base, in that order; junction bases with no gene match: 8. CDR3 sequence (DNA): TGTGCCAGCAGCCAAGAGTCGGGACAGCGGAAGAACACTGAAGCTTTCTTT. This codes for CASSQESGQRKNTEAFF.

At least ten counts were recorded for this clonotype. This chain connects TRBV7-2 to TRBJ1-5; tentatively, D is TRBD1 (6 bases). The CDR3 runs 13 residues. Germline CDR1 is SGHTA and CDR2 is FQGNSA. The germline V and J ends were trimmed by 3 bases and 4 bases, with 7 bases remaining between them. For the CDR3, the DNA is TGTGCCAGCAGCTTCAGGGGAAATCAGCCCCAGCATTTT. This translates into CASSFRGNQPQHF.

The table lists this clonotype with many counts. The chain employs TRBV20-1 and TRBJ2-1; 11 bases match TRBD2. The CDR3 has 12 amino acids. V was pared by 1 base and J by 12 bases, with 2 bases of the junction left unmatched. CDR1 is DFQATT, CDR2 SNEGSKA, per germline (reference sequence). This chain's CDR3 is CSARGGTSGQFF. The CDR3 coding sequence is TGCAGTGCTAGAGGGGGGACTAGCGGGCAGTTCTTC.

The chain carries TRBV4-3 and TRBJ2-1; D might be TRBD2 (7 bases). Germline values: CDR1 LGHNA, CDR2 YSLEER. The CDR3 is 15 amino acids. V was trimmed by 7 bases and J by 7 bases, leaving 20 bases between them. CDR3 sequence (DNA): TGCGCCAGCACCCTTTCAAGGGGGGGCCCGAATGAGCAGTTCTTC. It encodes CASTLSRGGPNEQFF.

The V and J genes are TRBV3-1 and TRBJ2-3; D possibly uses TRBD1 or TRBD2 (6 bases each). The CDR3 spans 17 residues. The ends were cut back, 1 base at V and 2 bases at J, with 16 bases in the middle. Germline V gene data show CDR1 as LGHDT and CDR2 as YNNKEL (reference sequence). This CDR3 is CASSQGGGGPYTDTQYF. As DNA, the CDR3 is TGTGCCAGCAGCCAAGGTGGAGGGGGGCCGTACACAGATACGCAGTATTTT.

DNA for the CDR3: TGTGCCAGCAGCTTAACCCCCAGGGATACGTCTGGCTACACCTTC. Its protein is CASSLTPRDTSGYTF. The V gene is TRBV7-3, the J gene TRBJ1-2; D may be TRBD1 (5 bases). Trimming pared 0 bases from V and 7 bases from J, leaving 15 bases between. CDR1 is SGHTA and CDR2 is FQGTGA in the germline V gene. This CDR3 region has 15 residues.

This clonotype has only a few counts. V gene TRBV27 combines with J gene TRBJ2-5; D unresolved. Trimming stripped 3 bases from V and 9 bases from J, with 17 bases between. Germline V gene lookup returns CDR1 MNHEY and CDR2 SMNVEV (reference sequence). The CDR3 is made up of 14 amino acids. This CDR3 reads CASSLTINARAQYF. CDR3 DNA: TGTGCCAGCAGTTTGACCATTAACGCAAGGGCCCAGTACTTC.

This chain links TRBV7-6 with TRBJ2-3; D gene uncertain. From germline, CDR1 is SGHVS and CDR2 FNYEAQ. V was pared by 3 bases and J by 0 bases, with 10 bases between. This CDR3 has 15 amino acids. The CDR3 is CASSFNPASTDTQYF. CDR3 sequence (DNA): TGTGCCAGCAGCTTTAACCCAGCTAGCACAGATACGCAGTATTTT.

The V gene is TRBV11-2, the J gene TRBJ2-2, with a weak D call TRBD2 (6 bases). The V gene lost 1 base and the J gene lost 1 base, with 10 bases spanning the gap. The germline V gene has CDR1 SGHAT and CDR2 FQNNGV. This CDR3 contains 16 residues. The CDR3 DNA reads TGTGCCAGCAGCTTAGTATGGGGGGTGAACACCGGGGAGCTGTTTTTT. This encodes CASSLVWGVNTGELFF.

J is TRBJ2-1 and V is TRBV12-3 or TRBV12-4; 10 nucleotides align to TRBD2. CDR3 length equals 15 residues. Losses at the gene ends were 6 bases for V and 6 bases for J; bases not matched to a gene: 8. The CDR3 coding sequence is TGTGCCAGCAGAAATCCGGGACTAGCGAGCAATGAGCAGTTCTTC. This gives the protein CASRNPGLASNEQFF.